A selection of T cell receptor beta chains follows, all from one sample in a study of response to subunit inactivated influenza vaccine. In TCRdb, the RT-PCR reads were re-called with MiXCR into one record per CDR3 protein. In the table there are more than 450,000 distinct CDR3 sequences, approximately 7.6% of which are singletons. This material consisted of PBMCs from blood, taken about 23 months after vaccination. The source is a man aged 50 to 69 who received an inactivated influenza vaccine. Both conserved end residues are part of each CDR3. Fields, in order: V gene, D gene, J gene, clone size, CDR3 DNA, CDR3 protein. The D gene is left open where the match is weak. Rows may omit the clone size; those that give it use once, few, many or a size class.

>TRBV3-1|NA|TRBJ2-1|many
TGTGCCAGCAGTGGCCCCGGTGGGCAGTTCTTC
CASSGPGGQFF
>TRBV6-1|NA|TRBJ1-6|NA
TGTGCCAGCAGTGAGTTGGCAGGGGCTCTTCTGAATTCACCCCTCCACTTT
CASSELAGALLNSPLHF
>TRBV9|NA|TRBJ1-2|many
TGTGCCAGCAGCAGGGACTATGGCTACACCTTC
CASSRDYGYTF
>TRBV20-1|TRBD1|TRBJ1-1|NA
TGCAGTGCGTTAAGTAGACAGGGGCGAACTGAAGCTTTCTTT
CSALSRQGRTEAFF
>TRBV12-3/TRBV12-4|TRBD1|TRBJ2-3|NA
TGTGCCAGCAGCGGACAGGGGGCTGGACCAGATACGCAGTATTTT
CASSGQGAGPDTQYF
>TRBV12-3/TRBV12-4|NA|TRBJ2-3|NA
TGTGCCAGCAGTTTAAAGAGGGCTAGCTTGGGCACAGATACGCAGTATTTT
CASSLKRASLGTDTQYF
>TRBV4-2|NA|TRBJ2-1|many
TGTGCCAGCAGCCAAGAGGGGTCCCGGGCGGGTGAGCAGTTCTTC
CASSQEGSRAGEQFF
>TRBV12-3/TRBV12-4|NA|TRBJ1-5|NA
TGTGCCAGCAGCCTCGACGGATTCAATCAGCCCCAGAATTTT
CASSLDGFNQPQNF
>TRBV20-1|NA|TRBJ1-5|many
TGCAGTGCCGGGTATAATGTCCAGCATTTT
CSAGYNVQHF
>TRBV11-2|NA|TRBJ1-1|few
TGTGCCAGCAGCTTAGCTTGGGGTGGGGGTACTGAAGCTTTCTTT
CASSLAWGGGTEAFF
>TRBV5-1|TRBD1|TRBJ1-2|few
TGCGCCAGCAGCCAGCGGACAGGGGCCGTTTATGGCTACACCTTC
CASSQRTGAVYGYTF
>TRBV5-5|NA|TRBJ2-2|many
TGTGCCAGCAGCTCATTACCGCGTGACACCGGGGAGCTGTTTTTT
CASSSLPRDTGELFF
>TRBV28|NA|TRBJ2-5|few
TGTGCCAGCAGTTCCAGTCAAGAGACCCAGTACTTC
CASSSSQETQYF
>TRBV20-1|NA|TRBJ2-7|NA
TGCAGTGCTATCAAGGACAGCTCCTACAAGCAGTACTTC
CSAIKDSSYKQYF
>TRBV11-3|TRBD2|TRBJ2-7|few
TGTGCCAGCAGCTTAGTTTGGACTAGCGGGAGAGGGTTCTACGAGCAGTACTTC
CASSLVWTSGRGFYEQYF
>TRBV20-1|TRBD2|TRBJ2-2|NA
TGCAGTGCTAGCGGGAGGGATTTTTTCGCGAACACCGGGGAGCTGTTTTTT
CSASGRDFFANTGELFF
>TRBV20-1|NA|TRBJ2-5|NA
TGCAGTGCTAGAGCGAGGGAGGCGGCGGGGGAGACCCAGTACTTC
CSARAREAAGETQYF
>TRBV6-2/TRBV6-3|NA|TRBJ2-7|many
TGTGCCAGCAGTTACGGGCAGGGTTGGTCCTACGAGCAGTACTTC
CASSYGQGWSYEQYF
>TRBV2|TRBD2|TRBJ2-1|NA
TGTGCCAGCAGCGGTAGCGGGAGGCAGTCGAATGAGCAGTTCTTC
CASSGSGRQSNEQFF
>TRBV7-2|TRBD2|TRBJ2-5|NA
TGTGCCAGCAGCTCTAGCGGAATAGAGACCCAGTACTTC
CASSSSGIETQYF
>TRBV20-1|TRBD2|TRBJ2-7|NA
TGCAGTGCTACATCTAGCGGGAGACCCTACGAGCAGTACTTC
CSATSSGRPYEQYF
>TRBV6-2/TRBV6-3|TRBD2|TRBJ2-3|few
TGTGCCAGCAGTTACTCTCATTTGGCTAGCGGGAGATATTATACGCAGTATTTT
CASSYSHLASGRYYTQYF
>TRBV12-3/TRBV12-4|NA|TRBJ1-1|many
TGTGCCAGCAGTTCCCGGGCTCAGTACACTGAAGCTTTCTTT
CASSSRAQYTEAFF
>TRBV20-1|NA|TRBJ2-3|few
TGCAGTGCTAGCCTATCCGTTGCTCTCACAGATACGCAGTATTTT
CSASLSVALTDTQYF
>TRBV4-2|TRBD2|TRBJ2-1|few
TGTGCCAGCAGCCAAGATCATAGCGGGAGTATGTTTAGCAATGAGCAGTTCTTC
CASSQDHSGSMFSNEQFF
>TRBV12-3/TRBV12-4|TRBD2|TRBJ2-7|few
TGTGCCAGCAGGGCCTCAGCGGGGGAGGGCTCCTACGAGCAGTACTTC
CASRASAGEGSYEQYF
>TRBV4-2|NA|TRBJ2-7|few
TGTGCCAGCAGCCAAGAGACGGCCCGGAGCGAGCAGTACTTC
CASSQETARSEQYF
>TRBV20-1|NA|TRBJ2-3|many
TGCAGTGCCCCCTGGGCAGGGGCTCTCGCAGATACGCAGTATTTT
CSAPWAGALADTQYF
>TRBV27|TRBD2|TRBJ2-1|few
TGTGCCAGCAGTTTCTTACTAGCGGGGGGGCCCGATGAGCAGTTCTTC
CASSFLLAGGPDEQFF
>TRBV3-1|NA|TRBJ1-5|many
TGTGCCAGCAGCCAAATGTCGGGCAATCAGCCCCAGCATTTT
CASSQMSGNQPQHF
>TRBV30|NA|TRBJ2-3|NA
TGTGCCTGGAGTTCAGGGTCAATCACAGATACGCAGTATTTT
CAWSSGSITDTQYF
>TRBV6-5|NA|TRBJ2-7|many
TGTGCCAGCAGTTACTCAGGGTTCACCTACGAGCAGTACTTC
CASSYSGFTYEQYF
>TRBV7-9|TRBD2|TRBJ2-7|few
TGTGCCAGCAGCTTGATAGCGGGAGCAAACGAGCAGTACTTC
CASSLIAGANEQYF
>TRBV5-1|TRBD1|TRBJ2-5|NA
TGCGCCAGCAGCTGGACCTTGGGACAGGGTCCGGAGACCCAGTACTTC
CASSWTLGQGPETQYF
>TRBV2|NA|TRBJ1-5|few
TGTGCCAGCAGTGAACAGGGTTATAGCAATCAGCCCCAGCATTTT
CASSEQGYSNQPQHF
>TRBV13|NA|TRBJ2-5|few
TGTGCCAGCAGCTTATCCAGGGACGTTGGTTACCAAGAGACCCAGTACTTC
CASSLSRDVGYQETQYF